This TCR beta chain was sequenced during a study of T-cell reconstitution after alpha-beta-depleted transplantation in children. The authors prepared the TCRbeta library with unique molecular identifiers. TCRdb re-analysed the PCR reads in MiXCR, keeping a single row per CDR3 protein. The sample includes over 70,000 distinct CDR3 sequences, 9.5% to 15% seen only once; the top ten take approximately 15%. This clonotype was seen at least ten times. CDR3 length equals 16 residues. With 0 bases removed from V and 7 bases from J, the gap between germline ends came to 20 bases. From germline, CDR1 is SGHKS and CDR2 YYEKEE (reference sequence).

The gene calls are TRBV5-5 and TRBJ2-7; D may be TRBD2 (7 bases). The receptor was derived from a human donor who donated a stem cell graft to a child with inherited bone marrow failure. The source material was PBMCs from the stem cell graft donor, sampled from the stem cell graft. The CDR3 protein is CASSLGFGGLLGEQYF. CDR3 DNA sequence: TGTGCCAGCAGCTTGGGTTTCGGGGGGCTCTTGGGAGAGCAGTACTTC.